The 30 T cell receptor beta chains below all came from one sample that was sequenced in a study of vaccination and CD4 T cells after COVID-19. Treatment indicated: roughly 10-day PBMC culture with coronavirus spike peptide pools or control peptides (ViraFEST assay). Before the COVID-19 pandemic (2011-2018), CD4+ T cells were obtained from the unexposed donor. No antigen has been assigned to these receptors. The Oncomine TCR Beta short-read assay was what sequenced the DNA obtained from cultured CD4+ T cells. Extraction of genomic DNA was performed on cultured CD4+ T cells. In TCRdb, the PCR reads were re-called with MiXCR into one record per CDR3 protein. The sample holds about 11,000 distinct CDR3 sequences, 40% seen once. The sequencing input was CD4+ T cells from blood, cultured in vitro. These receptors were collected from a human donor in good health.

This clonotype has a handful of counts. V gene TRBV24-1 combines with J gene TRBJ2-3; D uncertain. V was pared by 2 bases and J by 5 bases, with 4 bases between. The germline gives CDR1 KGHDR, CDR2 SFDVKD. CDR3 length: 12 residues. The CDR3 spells CATSDWVDTQYF. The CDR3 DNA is TGTGCCACCAGTGATTGGGTAGATACGCAGTATTTT.

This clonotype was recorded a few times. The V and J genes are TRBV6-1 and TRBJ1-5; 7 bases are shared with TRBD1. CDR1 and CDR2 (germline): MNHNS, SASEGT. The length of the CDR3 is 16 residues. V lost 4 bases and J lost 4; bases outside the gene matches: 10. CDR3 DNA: TGTGCCAGCAGTGTCGGTACGAGGACAGGTAATCAGCCCCAGCATTTT. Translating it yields CASSVGTRTGNQPQHF.

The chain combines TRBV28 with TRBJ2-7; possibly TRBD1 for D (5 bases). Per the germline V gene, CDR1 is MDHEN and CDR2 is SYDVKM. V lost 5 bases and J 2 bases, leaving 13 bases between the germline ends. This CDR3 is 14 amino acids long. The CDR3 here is CASSPDSWTYEQYF. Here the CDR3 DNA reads TGTGCCAGCAGTCCCGACAGTTGGACCTACGAGCAGTACTTC.

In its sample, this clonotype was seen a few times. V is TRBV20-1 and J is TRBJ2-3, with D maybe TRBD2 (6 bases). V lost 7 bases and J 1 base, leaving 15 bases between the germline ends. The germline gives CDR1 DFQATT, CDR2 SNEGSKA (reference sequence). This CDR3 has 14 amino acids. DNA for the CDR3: TGCAGTGTCCATCCGGCTAGCGGCACAGATACGCAGTATTTT. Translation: CSVHPASGTDTQYF.

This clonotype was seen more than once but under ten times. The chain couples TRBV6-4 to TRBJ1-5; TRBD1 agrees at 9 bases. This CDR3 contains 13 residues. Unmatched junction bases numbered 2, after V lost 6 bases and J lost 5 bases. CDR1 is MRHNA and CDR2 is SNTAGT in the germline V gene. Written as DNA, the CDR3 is TGTGCCAGCAGCCGGGACAGGGATCAGCCCCAGCATTTT. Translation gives CASSRDRDQPQHF.

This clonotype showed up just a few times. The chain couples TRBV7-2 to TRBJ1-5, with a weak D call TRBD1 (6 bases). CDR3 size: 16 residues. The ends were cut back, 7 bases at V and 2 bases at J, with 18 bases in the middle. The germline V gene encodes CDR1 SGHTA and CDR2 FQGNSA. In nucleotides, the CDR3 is TGTGCCAGCACCCAAGGGGGGCAGGACGGCAATCAGCCCCAGCATTTT. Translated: CASTQGGQDGNQPQHF.

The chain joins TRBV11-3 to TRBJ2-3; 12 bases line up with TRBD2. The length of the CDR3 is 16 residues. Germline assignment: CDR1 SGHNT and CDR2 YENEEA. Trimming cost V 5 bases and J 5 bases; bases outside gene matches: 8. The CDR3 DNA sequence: TGTGCCAGCAGCCCAGGACTAGCGGGGACGGGAGATACGCAGTATTTT. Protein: CASSPGLAGTGDTQYF.

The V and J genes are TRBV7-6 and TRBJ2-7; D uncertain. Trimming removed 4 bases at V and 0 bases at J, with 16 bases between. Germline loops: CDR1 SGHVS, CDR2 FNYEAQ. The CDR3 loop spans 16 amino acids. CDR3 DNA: TGTGCCAGCAGCTCCATCCTGGACCCCTACTCCTACGAGCAGTACTTC. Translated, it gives CASSSILDPYSYEQYF.

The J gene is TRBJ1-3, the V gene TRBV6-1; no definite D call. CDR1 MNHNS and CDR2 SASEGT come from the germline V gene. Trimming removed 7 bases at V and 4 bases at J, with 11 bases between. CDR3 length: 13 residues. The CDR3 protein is CASTSGRGNTIYF. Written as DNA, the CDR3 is TGTGCCAGCACCTCTGGAAGGGGAAACACCATATATTTT.

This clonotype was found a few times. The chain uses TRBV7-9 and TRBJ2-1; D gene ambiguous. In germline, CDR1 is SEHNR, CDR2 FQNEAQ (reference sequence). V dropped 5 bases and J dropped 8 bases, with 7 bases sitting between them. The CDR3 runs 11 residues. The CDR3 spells CASSALDEQFF. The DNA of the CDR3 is TGTGCCAGCAGCGCACTCGATGAGCAGTTCTTC.

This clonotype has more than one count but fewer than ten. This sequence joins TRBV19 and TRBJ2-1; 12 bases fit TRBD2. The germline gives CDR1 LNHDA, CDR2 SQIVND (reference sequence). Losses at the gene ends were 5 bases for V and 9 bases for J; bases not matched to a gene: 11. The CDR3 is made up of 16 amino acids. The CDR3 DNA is TGTGCCAGTAGTCCCCCGCTAGCGGGAGGGCCGGGTGAGCAGTTCTTC. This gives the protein CASSPPLAGGPGEQFF. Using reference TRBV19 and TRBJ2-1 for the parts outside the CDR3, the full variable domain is DGGITQSPKYLFRKEGQNVTLSCEQNLNHDAMYWYRQDPGQGLRLIYYSQIVNDFQKGDIAEGYSVSREKKESFPLTVTSAQKNPTAFYLCASSPPLAGGPGEQFFGPGTRLTVL.

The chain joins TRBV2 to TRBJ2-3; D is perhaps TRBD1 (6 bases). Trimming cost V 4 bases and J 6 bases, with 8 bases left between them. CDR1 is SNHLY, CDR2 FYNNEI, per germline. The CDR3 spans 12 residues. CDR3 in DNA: TGTGCCAGCAGTGGAGGACAGGATACGCAGTATTTT. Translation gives CASSGGQDTQYF.

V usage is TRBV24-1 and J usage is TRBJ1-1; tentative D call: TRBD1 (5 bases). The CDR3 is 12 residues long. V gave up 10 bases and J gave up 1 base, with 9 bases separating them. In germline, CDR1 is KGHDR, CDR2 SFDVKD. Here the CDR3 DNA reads TGTGCCACTGCCCAGGGGAACACTGAAGCTTTCTTT. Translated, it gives CATAQGNTEAFF.

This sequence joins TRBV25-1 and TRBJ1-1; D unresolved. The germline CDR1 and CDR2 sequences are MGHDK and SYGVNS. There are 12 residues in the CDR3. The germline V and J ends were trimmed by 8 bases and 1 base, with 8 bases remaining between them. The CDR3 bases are TGTGCCAGCCAGACCCCGAACACTGAAGCTTTCTTT. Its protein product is CASQTPNTEAFF.

The CDR3 nucleotides are TGCAGTGCCAGAACAGGGGGTATGATCAATGAGCAGTTCTTC. The encoded protein is CSARTGGMINEQFF. This chain connects TRBV20-1 to TRBJ2-1; 8 nucleotides agree with TRBD1. Germline lookup yields CDR1 DFQATT and CDR2 SNEGSKA (reference sequence). The J segment lost 6 bases and the V segment lost 6 bases, leaving 10 bases of the junction unmatched. CDR3 length: 14 residues.

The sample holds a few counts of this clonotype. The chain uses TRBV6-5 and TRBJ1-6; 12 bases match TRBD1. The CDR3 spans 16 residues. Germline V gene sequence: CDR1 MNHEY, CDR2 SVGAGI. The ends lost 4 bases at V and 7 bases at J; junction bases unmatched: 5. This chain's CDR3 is CASSSGTGGGNSPLHF. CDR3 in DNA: TGTGCCAGCAGTTCCGGGACAGGGGGCGGGAATTCACCCCTCCACTTT.

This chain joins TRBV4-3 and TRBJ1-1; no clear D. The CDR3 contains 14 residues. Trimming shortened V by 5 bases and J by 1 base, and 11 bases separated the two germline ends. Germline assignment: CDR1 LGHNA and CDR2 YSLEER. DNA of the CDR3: TGCGCCAGCAGCAAATCCGGGAGGAACACTGAAGCTTTCTTT. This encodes CASSKSGRNTEAFF.

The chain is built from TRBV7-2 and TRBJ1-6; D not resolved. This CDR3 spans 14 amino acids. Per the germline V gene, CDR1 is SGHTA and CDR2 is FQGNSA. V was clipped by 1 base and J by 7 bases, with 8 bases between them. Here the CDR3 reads CASSLGAWNSPLHF. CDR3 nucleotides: TGTGCCAGCAGCTTAGGGGCCTGGAATTCACCCCTCCACTTT.

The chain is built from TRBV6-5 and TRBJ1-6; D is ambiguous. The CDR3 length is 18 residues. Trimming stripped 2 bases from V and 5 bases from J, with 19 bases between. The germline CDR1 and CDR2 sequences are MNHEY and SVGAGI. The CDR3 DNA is TGTGCCAGCAGTTACGGAGTGGGCGGAAGTCTTGATAATTCACCCCTCCACTTT. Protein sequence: CASSYGVGGSLDNSPLHF.

CDR3 amino acids: CASSTGQSANEKLFF. DNA of the CDR3: TGTGCCAGCAGCACAGGACAGTCGGCTAATGAAAAACTGTTTTTT. This sequence joins TRBV7-2 and TRBJ1-4; D may be TRBD1 (6 bases). CDR1 is SGHTA, CDR2 FQGNSA, per germline. V gave up 5 bases and J gave up 3 bases, with 13 bases separating them. CDR3 size: 15 residues.

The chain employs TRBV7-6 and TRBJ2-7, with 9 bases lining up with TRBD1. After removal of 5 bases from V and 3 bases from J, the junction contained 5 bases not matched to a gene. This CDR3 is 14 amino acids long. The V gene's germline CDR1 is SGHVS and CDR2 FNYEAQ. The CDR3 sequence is CASSVGQGDYEQYF. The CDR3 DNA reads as TGTGCCAGCAGCGTGGGACAGGGCGACTACGAGCAGTACTTC.

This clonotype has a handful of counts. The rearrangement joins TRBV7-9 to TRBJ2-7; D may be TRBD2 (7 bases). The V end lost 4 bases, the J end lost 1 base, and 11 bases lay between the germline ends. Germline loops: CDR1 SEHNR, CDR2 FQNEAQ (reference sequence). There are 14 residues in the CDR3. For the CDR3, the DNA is TGTGCCAGCAGCTACGGGGGGACATCCTACGAGCAGTACTTC. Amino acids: CASSYGGTSYEQYF.

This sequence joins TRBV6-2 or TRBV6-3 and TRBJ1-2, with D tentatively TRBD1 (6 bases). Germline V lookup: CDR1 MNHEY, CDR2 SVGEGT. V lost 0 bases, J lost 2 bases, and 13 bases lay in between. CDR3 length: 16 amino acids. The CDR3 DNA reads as TGTGCCAGCAGTTACTCGCGTCTGGACAGCAACTATGGCTACACCTTC. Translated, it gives CASSYSRLDSNYGYTF.

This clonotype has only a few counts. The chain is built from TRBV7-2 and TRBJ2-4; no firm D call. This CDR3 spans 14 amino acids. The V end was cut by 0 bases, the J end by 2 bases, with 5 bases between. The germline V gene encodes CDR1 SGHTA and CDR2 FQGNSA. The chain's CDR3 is CASSLAEPKNIQYF. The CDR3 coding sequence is TGTGCCAGCAGCTTAGCAGAGCCCAAAAACATTCAGTACTTC.

The CDR3 nucleotides read TGTGCCAGTGGGGGACATAATTCACCCCTCCACTTT. Its protein is CASGGHNSPLHF. The V call is TRBV6-1, the J call TRBJ1-6, with a tentative D call TRBD1 (5 bases). There are 12 residues in the CDR3. V was clipped by 9 bases and J by 5 bases, with 8 bases between them. Per the germline V gene, CDR1 is MNHNS and CDR2 is SASEGT.

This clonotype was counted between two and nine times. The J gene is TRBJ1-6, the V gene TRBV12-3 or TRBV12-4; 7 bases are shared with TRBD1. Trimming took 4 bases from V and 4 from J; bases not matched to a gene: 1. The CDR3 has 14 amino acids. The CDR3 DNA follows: TGTGCCAGCAGTTGGGGACAGTATAATTCACCCCTCCACTTT. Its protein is CASSWGQYNSPLHF.

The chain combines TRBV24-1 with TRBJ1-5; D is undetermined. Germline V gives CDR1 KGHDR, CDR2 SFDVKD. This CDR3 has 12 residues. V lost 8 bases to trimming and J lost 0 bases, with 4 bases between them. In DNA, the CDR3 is TGTGCCACCACAAATAGCAATCAGCCCCAGCATTTT. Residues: CATTNSNQPQHF.

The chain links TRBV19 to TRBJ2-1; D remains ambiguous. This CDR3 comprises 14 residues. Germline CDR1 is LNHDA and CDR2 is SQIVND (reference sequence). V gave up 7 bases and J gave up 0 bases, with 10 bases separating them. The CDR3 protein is CASIGRSSYNEQFF. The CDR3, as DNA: TGTGCCAGTATTGGGCGGAGCTCCTACAATGAGCAGTTCTTC.

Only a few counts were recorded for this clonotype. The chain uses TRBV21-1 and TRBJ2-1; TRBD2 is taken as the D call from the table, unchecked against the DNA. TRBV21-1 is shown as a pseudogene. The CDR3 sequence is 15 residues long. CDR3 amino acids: CASSRTSGRGNEQFF. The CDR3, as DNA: TGTGCCAGCAGCAGGACTAGCGGGAGAGGGAATGAGCAGTTCTTC.

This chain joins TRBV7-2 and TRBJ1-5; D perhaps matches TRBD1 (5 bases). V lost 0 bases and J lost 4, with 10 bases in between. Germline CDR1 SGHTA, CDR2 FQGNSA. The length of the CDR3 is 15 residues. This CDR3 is CASSLALGGNQPQHF. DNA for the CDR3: TGTGCCAGCAGCTTAGCGCTTGGGGGGAATCAGCCCCAGCATTTT.